Listed below are T cell receptor beta chains from one sample, sequenced in a study of T cell clonotyping in hematopoietic cell transplantation. Assay: immunoSEQ multiplex PCR; the TCRdb copy retains only in-frame clones and omits some. The sample holds approximately 41,000 clones, 95% seen once. Sequences were obtained from peripheral blood mononuclear cells. Every receptor here comes from a man between 25 and 39 years old in good health. Some clones in this sample may be carry-over from other donors' samples. Both conserved end residues are part of each CDR3. Fields, in order: J gene, clone size, D gene, V gene, CDR3 protein, CDR3 DNA. The D gene is left open where the match is weak. Some rows have no size entry. The others give once, few or many, or a class for an expanded clone.

TRBJ2-1 | NA | TRBD2 | TRBV5-6 | CASSPARREYNEQFF | TGTGCCAGCAGCCCTGCGAGGCGGGAGTACAATGAGCAGTTCTTC
TRBJ1-4 | NA | NA | TRBV28 | CASTLSQGSYNEKLFF | TGTGCCAGCACCCTAAGCCAGGGGTCCTATAATGAAAAACTGTTTTTT
TRBJ2-7 | once | TRBD2 | TRBV7-3 | CASSRLAGFYEQYF | TGTGCCAGCAGCCGACTAGCGGGCTTCTACGAGCAGTACTTC
TRBJ1-3 | NA | NA | TRBV20-1 | CSAFLGNTIYF | TGCAGTGCTTTTCTTGGAAACACCATATATTTT
TRBJ1-2 | NA | NA | TRBV5-5 | CASTVSESSYGYTF | TGTGCCAGCACCGTCTCGGAGTCCTCCTATGGCTACACCTTC
TRBJ1-2 | NA | NA | TRBV7-9 | CASSPDRPYGYTF | TGTGCCAGCAGCCCCGACAGGCCCTATGGCTACACCTTC
TRBJ1-1 | NA | NA | TRBV19 | CASTLSSYTEAFF | TGTGCCAGTACCCTATCCAGTTACACTGAAGCTTTCTTT
TRBJ2-2 | NA | TRBD1 | TRBV30 | CAWGQGVGGELFF | TGTGCCTGGGGACAGGGGGTTGGCGGGGAGCTGTTTTTT
TRBJ1-2 | NA | NA | TRBV28 | CASSLPGLHNYGYTF | TGTGCCAGCAGTTTACCGGGCCTTCATAACTATGGCTACACCTTC
TRBJ2-5 | NA | TRBD2 | TRBV6-6 | CASSSFGGSQETQYF | TGTGCCAGCAGTTCATTCGGGGGGTCTCAAGAGACCCAGTACTTC
TRBJ1-2 | NA | TRBD1 | TRBV27 | CASSFLPGTGSEGYTF | TGTGCCAGCAGTTTTCTCCCCGGGACAGGGTCTGAAGGCTACACCTTC
TRBJ1-1 | NA | TRBD1 | TRBV19 | CASSVGTGQGVPNTEAFF | TGTGCCAGTAGTGTGGGTACGGGACAGGGGGTTCCGAACACTGAAGCTTTCTTT
TRBJ2-5 | NA | NA | TRBV7-2 | CASSLVSTQETQYF | TGTGCCAGCAGCTTAGTGTCTACCCAAGAGACCCAGTACTTC
TRBJ1-2 | once | TRBD1 | TRBV9 | CASSVGGQVYGYTF | TGTGCCAGCAGCGTAGGCGGACAGGTTTATGGCTACACCTTC
TRBJ1-1 | few | NA | TRBV7-9 | CASSPGQLEAFF | TGTGCCAGCAGTCCCGGACAGCTTGAAGCTTTCTTT